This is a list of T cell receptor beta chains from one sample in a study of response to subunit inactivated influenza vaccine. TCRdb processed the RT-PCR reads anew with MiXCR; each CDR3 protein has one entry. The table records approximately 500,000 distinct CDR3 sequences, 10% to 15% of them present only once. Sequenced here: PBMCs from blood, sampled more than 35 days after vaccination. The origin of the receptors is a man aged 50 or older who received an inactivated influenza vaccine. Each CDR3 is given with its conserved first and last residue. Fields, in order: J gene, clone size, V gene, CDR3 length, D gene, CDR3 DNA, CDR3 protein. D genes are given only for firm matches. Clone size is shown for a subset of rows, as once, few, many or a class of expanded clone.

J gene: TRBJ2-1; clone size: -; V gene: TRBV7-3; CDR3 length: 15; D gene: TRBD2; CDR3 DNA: TGTGCCAGCAGCCCATGGAGCGGGGGGCCCAATGAGCAGTTCTTC; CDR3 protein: CASSPWSGGPNEQFF
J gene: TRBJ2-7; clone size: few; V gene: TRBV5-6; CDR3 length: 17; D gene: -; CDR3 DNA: TGTGCCAGCAGCAGCCCGCGCCGCCATACGAGCTCCTACGAGCAGTACTTC; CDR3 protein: CASSSPRRHTSSYEQYF
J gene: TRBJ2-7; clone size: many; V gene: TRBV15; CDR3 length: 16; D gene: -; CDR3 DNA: TGTGCCACCAGCAGAGATCCCAGGGCAAGTAACTACGAGCAGTACTTC; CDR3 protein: CATSRDPRASNYEQYF
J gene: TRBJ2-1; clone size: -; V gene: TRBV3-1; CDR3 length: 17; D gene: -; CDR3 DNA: TGTGCCAGCAGCCAAGATTTGGACGGCAGCTCCTACAATGAGCAGTTCTTC; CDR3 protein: CASSQDLDGSSYNEQFF
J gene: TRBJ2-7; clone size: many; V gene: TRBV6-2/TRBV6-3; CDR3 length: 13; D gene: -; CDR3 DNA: TGTGCCAGCAGTTCCAACGGGGCCTACGAGCAGTACTTC; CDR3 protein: CASSSNGAYEQYF
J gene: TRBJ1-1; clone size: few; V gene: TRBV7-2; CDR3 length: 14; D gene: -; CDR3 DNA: TGTGCCAGCAGCCACCCAAATGGAAACACTGAAGCTTTCTTT; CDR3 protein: CASSHPNGNTEAFF
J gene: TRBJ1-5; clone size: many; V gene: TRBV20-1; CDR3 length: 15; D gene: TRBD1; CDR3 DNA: TGCAGTGCTAGATTGCAGGGGGCGGAACATCAGCCCCAGCATTTT; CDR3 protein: CSARLQGAEHQPQHF
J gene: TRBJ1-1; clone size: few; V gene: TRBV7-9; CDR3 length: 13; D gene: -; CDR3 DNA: TGTGCCAGCAGCCAAGAGTTGTCCACTGAAGCTTTCTTT; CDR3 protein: CASSQELSTEAFF
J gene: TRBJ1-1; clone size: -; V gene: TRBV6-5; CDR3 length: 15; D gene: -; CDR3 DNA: TGTGCCAGCAGTTACGGTGGGACGGATCGAGGTGAAGCTTTCTTT; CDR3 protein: CASSYGGTDRGEAFF
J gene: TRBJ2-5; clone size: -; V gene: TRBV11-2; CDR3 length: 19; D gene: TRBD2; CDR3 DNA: TGTGCCAGCAGCTTAGATGGTCTAGCGGGGGATATAACTGAAGAGACCCAGTACTTC; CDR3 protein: CASSLDGLAGDITEETQYF
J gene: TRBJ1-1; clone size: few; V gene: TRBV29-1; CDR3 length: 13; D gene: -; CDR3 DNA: TGCAGCGTTGGTCCGGGGGGTGGTACTGAAGCTTTCTTT; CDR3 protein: CSVGPGGGTEAFF
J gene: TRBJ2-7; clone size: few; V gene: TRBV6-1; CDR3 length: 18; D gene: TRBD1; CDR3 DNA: TGTGCCAGCAGCCCCGGGACAGGGGGACAGAAGAGCTCCTACGAGCAGTACTTC; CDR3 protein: CASSPGTGGQKSSYEQYF
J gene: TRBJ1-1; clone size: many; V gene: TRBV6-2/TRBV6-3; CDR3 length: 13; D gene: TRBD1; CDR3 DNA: TGTGCCAGCAGTTCCGGACAGGTACATGAAGCTTTCTTT; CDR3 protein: CASSSGQVHEAFF
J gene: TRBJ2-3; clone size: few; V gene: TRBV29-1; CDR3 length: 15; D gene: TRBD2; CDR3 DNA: TGCAGCGCTGGGACTAGCGGAATGTCGCGGGATACGCAGTATTTT; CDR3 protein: CSAGTSGMSRDTQYF
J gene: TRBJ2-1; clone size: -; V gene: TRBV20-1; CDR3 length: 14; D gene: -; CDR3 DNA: TGCAGTGCTAGAAGCAGGGCCACCTACAATGAGCAGTTCTTC; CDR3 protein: CSARSRATYNEQFF
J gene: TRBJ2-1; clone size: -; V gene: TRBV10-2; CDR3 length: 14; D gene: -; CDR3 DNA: TGCGCCAGCAGACAAAACACAGGGTCTCCTGAGCAGTTCTTC; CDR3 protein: CASRQNTGSPEQFF
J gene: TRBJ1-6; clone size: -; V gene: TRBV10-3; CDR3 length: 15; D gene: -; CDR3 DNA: TGTGCCATCAGTGAGTCACGTCAGCTAAATTCACCCCTCCACTTT; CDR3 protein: CAISESRQLNSPLHF
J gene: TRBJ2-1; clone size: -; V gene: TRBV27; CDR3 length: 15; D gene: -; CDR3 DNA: TGTGCCAGCAGTCTTAAACAGGGGAGGAGCAATGAGCAGTTCTTC; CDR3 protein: CASSLKQGRSNEQFF
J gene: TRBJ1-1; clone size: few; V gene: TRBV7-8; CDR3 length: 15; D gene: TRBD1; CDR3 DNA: TGTGCCAGCAGCGACAGGGGGCCTAGTGGCACTGAAGCTTTCTTT; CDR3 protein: CASSDRGPSGTEAFF
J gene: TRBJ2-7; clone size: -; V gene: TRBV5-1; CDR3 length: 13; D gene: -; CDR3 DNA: TGCGCCAGCCGCGCTGACATTACTCGGTGGCAGTACTTC; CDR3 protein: CASRADITRWQYF
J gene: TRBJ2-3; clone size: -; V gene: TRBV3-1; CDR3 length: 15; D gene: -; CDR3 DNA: TGTGCCAGCAGCCAAGATACGCTGGCGGGGGATACGCAGTATTTT; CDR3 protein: CASSQDTLAGDTQYF
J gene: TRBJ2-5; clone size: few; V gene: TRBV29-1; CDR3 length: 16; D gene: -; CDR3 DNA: TGCAGCGTTGAATTGTATCTGGGCGCGTACCAAGAGACCCAGTACTTC; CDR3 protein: CSVELYLGAYQETQYF
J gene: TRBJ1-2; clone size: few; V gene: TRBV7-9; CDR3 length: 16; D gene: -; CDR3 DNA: TGTGCCAGCAGCTTATCGGGCGGGGGAGGAGGCTTCGGCTACACCTTC; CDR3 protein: CASSLSGGGGGFGYTF
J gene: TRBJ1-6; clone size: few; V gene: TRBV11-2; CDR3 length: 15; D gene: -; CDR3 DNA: TGTGCCAGCAGCGTCGGACAGACCCTTAATTCACCCCTCCACTTT; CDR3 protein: CASSVGQTLNSPLHF
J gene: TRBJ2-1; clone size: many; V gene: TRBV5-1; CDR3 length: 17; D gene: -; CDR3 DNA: TGCGCCAGCAGCCGTCATTGGGACCGAGGCCTAGACAATGAGCAGTTCTTC; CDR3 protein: CASSRHWDRGLDNEQFF
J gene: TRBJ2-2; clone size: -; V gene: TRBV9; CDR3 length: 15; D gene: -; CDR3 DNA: TGTGCCAGCAGCGTAGGGACAGAGAACACCGGGGAGCTGTTTTTT; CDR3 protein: CASSVGTENTGELFF
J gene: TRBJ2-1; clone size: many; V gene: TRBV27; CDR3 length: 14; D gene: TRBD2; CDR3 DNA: TGTGCCAGCACCACCGGGACTAGCGACAATGAGCAGTTCTTC; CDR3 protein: CASTTGTSDNEQFF
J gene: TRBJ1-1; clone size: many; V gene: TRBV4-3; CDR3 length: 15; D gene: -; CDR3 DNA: TGCGCCAGCAGCCAAGATTCTACCCCAAACACCGAAGCTTTCTTT; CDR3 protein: CASSQDSTPNTEAFF
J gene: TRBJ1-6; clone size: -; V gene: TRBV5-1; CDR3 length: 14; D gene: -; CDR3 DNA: TGCGCCAGCAGGTCGGACTGGGGGAATTCACCCCTCCACTTT; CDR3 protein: CASRSDWGNSPLHF
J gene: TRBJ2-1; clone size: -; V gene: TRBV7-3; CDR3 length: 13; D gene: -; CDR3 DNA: TGTGCCAGCAGCTTAGACGGGGGAATTGAGCAGTTCTTC; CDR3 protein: CASSLDGGIEQFF
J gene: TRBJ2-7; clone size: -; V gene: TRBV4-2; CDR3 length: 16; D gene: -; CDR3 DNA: TGTGCCAGCAGCCAAGATTGGTCCAGGTCTTCGTACGAGCAGTACTTC; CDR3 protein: CASSQDWSRSSYEQYF
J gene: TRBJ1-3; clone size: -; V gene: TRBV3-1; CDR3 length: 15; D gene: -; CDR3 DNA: TGTGCCAGCAGCCAAGATGGGGTATCTGGTAACACCATATATTTT; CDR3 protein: CASSQDGVSGNTIYF
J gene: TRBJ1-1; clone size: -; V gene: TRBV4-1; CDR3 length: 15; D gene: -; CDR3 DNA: TGCGCCAGCAGCCAAGAAGGGCGGCGATACACTGAAGCTTTCTTT; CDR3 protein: CASSQEGRRYTEAFF
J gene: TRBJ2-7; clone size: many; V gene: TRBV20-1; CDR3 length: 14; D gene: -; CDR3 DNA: TGCAGTGCTAGCCAGGACTACTCAACCTACGAGCAGTACTTC; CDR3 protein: CSASQDYSTYEQYF
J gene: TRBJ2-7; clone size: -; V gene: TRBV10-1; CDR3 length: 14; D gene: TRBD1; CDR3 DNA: TGCGCCAGCAGTGATGGGACAGGAAAATACGAGCAGTACTTC; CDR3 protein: CASSDGTGKYEQYF
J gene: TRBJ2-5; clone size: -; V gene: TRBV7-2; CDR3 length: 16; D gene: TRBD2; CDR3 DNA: TGTGCCAGCAGCTCCCCGATAGCGGGAGGTCAAGAGACCCAGTACTTC; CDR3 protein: CASSSPIAGGQETQYF
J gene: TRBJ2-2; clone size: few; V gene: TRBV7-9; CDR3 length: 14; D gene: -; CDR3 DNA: TGTGCCAGCAGCTTAGTACTAAACACCGGGGAGCTGTTTTTT; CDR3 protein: CASSLVLNTGELFF
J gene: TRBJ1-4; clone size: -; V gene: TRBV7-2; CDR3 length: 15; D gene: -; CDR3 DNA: TGTGCCAGCAGCCAGAGGAGTTCCCCTAATGAAAAACTGTTTTTT; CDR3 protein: CASSQRSSPNEKLFF
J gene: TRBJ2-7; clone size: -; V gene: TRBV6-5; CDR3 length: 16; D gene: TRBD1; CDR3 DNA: TGTGCCAGCAGTTACAGGACAGGGGGGGCATCCTACGAGCAGTACTTC; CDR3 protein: CASSYRTGGASYEQYF
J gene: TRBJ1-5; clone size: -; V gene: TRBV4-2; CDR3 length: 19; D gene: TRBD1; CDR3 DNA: TGTGCCAGCAGCCAAGATCGGGACAGGGGAACTTATAGCAATCAGCCCCAGCATTTT; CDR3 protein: CASSQDRDRGTYSNQPQHF
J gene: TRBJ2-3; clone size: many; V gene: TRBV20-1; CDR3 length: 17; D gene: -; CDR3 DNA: TGCAGTGCTCAAAGTGTAACAGGGAGTTATAACACAGATACGCAGTATTTT; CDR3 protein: CSAQSVTGSYNTDTQYF
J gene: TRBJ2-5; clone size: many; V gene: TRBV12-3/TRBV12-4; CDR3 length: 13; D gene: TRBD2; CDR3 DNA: TGTGCCAGCAGTTTAAGCGGGGAAGAGACCCAGTACTTC; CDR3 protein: CASSLSGEETQYF
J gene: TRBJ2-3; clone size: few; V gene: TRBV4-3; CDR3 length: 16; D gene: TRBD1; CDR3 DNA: TGCGCCAGCAGCCAAGAGACAGGGGCGTTCTCAGATACGCAGTATTTT; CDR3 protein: CASSQETGAFSDTQYF
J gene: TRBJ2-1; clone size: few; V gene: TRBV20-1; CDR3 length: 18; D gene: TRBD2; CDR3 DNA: TGCAGTGCTAGAGATACCTCTAGGACTAGCGGGACTTACAATGAGCAGTTCTTC; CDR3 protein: CSARDTSRTSGTYNEQFF
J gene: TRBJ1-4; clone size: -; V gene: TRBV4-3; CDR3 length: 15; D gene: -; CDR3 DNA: TGCGCCAGCAGCCAAGCTTCTGCAACTAATGAAAAACTGTTTTTT; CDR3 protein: CASSQASATNEKLFF
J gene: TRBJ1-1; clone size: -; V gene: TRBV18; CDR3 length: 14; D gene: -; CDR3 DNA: TGTGCCAGCTCACCACGGGCGGGCGGTACTGAAGCTTTCTTT; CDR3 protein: CASSPRAGGTEAFF
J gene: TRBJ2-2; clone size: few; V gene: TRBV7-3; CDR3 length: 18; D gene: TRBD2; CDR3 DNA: TGTGCCAGCAGCTCCTTACTAGCGGGAGGGATTTACACCGGGGAGCTGTTTTTT; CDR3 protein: CASSSLLAGGIYTGELFF
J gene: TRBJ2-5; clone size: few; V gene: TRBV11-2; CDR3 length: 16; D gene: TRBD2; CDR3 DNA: TGTGCCAGCAGCAAGACTCGGGCGGGGGGGCAAGAGACCCAGTACTTC; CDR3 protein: CASSKTRAGGQETQYF
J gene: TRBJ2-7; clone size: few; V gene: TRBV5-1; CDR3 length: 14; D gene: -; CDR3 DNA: TGCGCCAGCAGCCCCCGGGACTTGGCACACGAGCAGTACTTC; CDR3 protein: CASSPRDLAHEQYF
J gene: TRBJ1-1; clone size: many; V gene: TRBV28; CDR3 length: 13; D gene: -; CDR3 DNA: TGTGCCAGCAGTTTCATCCGGAACACTGAAGCTTTCTTT; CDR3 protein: CASSFIRNTEAFF
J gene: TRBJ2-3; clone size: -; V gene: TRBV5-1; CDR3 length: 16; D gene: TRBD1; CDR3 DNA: TGCGCCAGCAGCGCTGCGGGACAGGGTTACACAGATACGCAGTATTTT; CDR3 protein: CASSAAGQGYTDTQYF